This passage covers 10 T cell receptor beta chains from one sample sequenced in a study of CD8 T cells in Susac syndrome. Random hexamers were used to reverse transcribe an amount of about 0.45 to 1 ug RNA. TCRdb re-called the immunoSEQ multiplex PCR reads through MiXCR, storing one row per CDR3 protein. The repertoire includes around 170,000 distinct CDR3 sequences, around 95% of them detected once, and approximately 0.089% sits in the top ten. Sequencing was carried out using CD4+ T cells from PBMCs. The source is a human donor with Susac syndrome.

The chain links TRBV12-3 or TRBV12-4 to TRBJ2-1; 11 positions agree with TRBD2. This CDR3 has 13 residues. V lost 8 bases and J lost 14; bases outside the gene matches: 11. CDR3 sequence reads: CASGLAGGPSEFF. The CDR3 region has the DNA TGTGCCAGCGGGTTAGCGGGGGGGCCCTCGGAGTTCTTC.

The CDR3 DNA reads as TGTGCCAGCAGTCGCAAATCGGTCTATGGCTACACCTTC. Protein product: CASSRKSVYGYTF. V and J are TRBV14 and TRBJ1-2; D unclear. The germline gives CDR1 SGHDN, CDR2 FVKESK. Deletions cut 6 bases from V and 4 bases from J, with 12 bases between. The CDR3 length is 13 residues.

The chain is built from TRBV6-6 and TRBJ1-2; D is ambiguous. CDR1 MNHNY and CDR2 SVGAGI come from the germline V gene (reference sequence). This CDR3 contains 15 residues. V lost 0 bases to trimming and J lost 0 bases, with 8 bases between them. The CDR3 reads CASSYSLASNYGYTF. The CDR3 nucleotides are TGTGCCAGCAGTTACTCACTTGCTTCTAACTATGGCTACACCTTC.

The gene calls are TRBV12-3 or TRBV12-4 and TRBJ1-2; 10 bases are shared with TRBD1. The CDR3 length is 13 residues. V shed 4 bases, J shed 6 bases, and the junction held 2 bases outside the gene matches. The CDR3 coding sequence is TGTGCCAGCAGTTGGGGACAGGGGCATGGCTACACCTTC. As protein: CASSWGQGHGYTF.

The chain links TRBV29-1 to TRBJ1-3; D is possibly TRBD1 (5 bases). The V gene's germline CDR1 is SQVTM and CDR2 ANQGSEA. Trimming took off 5 bases at V and 3 bases at J, with 17 bases between the two ends. This CDR3 spans 15 amino acids. DNA of the CDR3: TGCAGCGTTCGGAGGGGAGAAGGCATTGGAAACACCATATATTTT. This codes for CSVRRGEGIGNTIYF.

This clonotype was recorded only once. The rearrangement uses TRBV20-1 and TRBJ2-3, with TRBD2 matching 15 bases. The CDR3 is 18 residues long. V dropped 3 bases and J dropped 4; count of bases not matched to a gene: 11. Germline values: CDR1 DFQATT, CDR2 SNEGSKA (reference sequence). CDR3 coding DNA: TGCAGTGCTAGTTCCCAGCCGGGACTAGCGGGGGGTTCAGATACGCAGTATTTT. Its translation is CSASSQPGLAGGSDTQYF.

In nucleotides, the CDR3 is TGTGCCAGCAGCCGAAATCCGGGACAGGGGAACTACGAGCAGTACTTC. Its translation: CASSRNPGQGNYEQYF. The rearrangement joins TRBV12-3 or TRBV12-4 to TRBJ2-7; TRBD1 matches at 10 bases. This CDR3 is built from 16 residues. Losses at the gene ends were 6 bases for V and 3 bases for J; bases not matched to a gene: 11.

The chain couples TRBV9 to TRBJ1-6; 7 nucleotides match TRBD1. The CDR3 covers 15 residues. CDR1 is SGDLS, CDR2 YYNGEE, per germline. J was trimmed by 7 bases and V by 2 bases; bases with no gene match: 6. CDR3 sequence (DNA): TGTGCCAGCAGCGTTCGACAGGGAGGCAATTCACCCCTCCACTTT. It encodes CASSVRQGGNSPLHF.

This clonotype was recorded only once. The chain links TRBV30 to TRBJ1-2, with TRBD1 as a possible D gene (6 bases). The V and J ends lost 5 bases and 4 bases respectively, with 14 bases between them. Germline V gene lookup returns CDR1 GTSNPN and CDR2 SVGIG (reference sequence). This CDR3 is 13 amino acids long. The CDR3 DNA follows: TGTGCCTGGTGTCTACAGGGAGGCTATGGCTACACCTTC. It encodes CAWCLQGGYGYTF.

The chain employs TRBV28 and TRBJ2-3, with D uncertain. The V gene's germline CDR1 is MDHEN and CDR2 SYDVKM. The CDR3 is 15 residues long. V was trimmed by 1 base and J by 4 bases, leaving 12 bases between them. In DNA form, the CDR3 reads TGTGCCAGCAGTTTATCTGGCGGCAGCTCAGATACGCAGTATTTT. Its translation: CASSLSGGSSDTQYF.